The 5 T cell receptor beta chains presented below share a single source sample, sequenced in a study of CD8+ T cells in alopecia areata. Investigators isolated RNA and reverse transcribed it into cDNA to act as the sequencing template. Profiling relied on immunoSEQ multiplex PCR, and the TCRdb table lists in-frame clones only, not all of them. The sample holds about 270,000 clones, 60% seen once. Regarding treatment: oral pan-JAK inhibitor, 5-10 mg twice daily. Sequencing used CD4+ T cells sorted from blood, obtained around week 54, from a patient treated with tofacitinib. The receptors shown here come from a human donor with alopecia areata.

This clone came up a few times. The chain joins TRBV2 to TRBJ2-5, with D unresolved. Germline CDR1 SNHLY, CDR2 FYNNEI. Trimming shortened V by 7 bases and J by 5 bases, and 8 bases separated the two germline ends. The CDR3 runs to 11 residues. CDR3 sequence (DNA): TGTGCCAGCACGCTCAGGGAGACCCAGTACTTC. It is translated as CASTLRETQYF.

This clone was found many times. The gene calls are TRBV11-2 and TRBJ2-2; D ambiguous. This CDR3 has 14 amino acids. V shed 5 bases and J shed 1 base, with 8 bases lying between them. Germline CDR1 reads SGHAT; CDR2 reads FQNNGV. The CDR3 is CASSALRNTGELFF. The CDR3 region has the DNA TGTGCCAGCAGCGCTCTAAGGAACACCGGGGAGCTGTTTTTT.

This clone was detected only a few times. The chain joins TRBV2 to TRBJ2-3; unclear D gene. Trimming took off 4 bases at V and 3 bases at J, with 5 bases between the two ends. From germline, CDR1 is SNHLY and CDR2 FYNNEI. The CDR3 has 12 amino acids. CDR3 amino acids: CASSGSTDTQYF. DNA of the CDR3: TGTGCCAGCAGTGGTTCGACAGATACGCAGTATTTT.

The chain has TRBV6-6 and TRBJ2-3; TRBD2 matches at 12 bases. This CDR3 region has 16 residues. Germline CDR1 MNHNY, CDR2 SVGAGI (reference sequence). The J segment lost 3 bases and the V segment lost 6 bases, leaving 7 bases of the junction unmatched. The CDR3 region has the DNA TGTGCCAGCAGCGCCCGACTAGCGGGGGTGACAGATACGCAGTATTTT. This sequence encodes CASSARLAGVTDTQYF.

The CDR3 here is CASSLSLNQPQHF. DNA of the CDR3: TGTGCCAGCAGCTTATCCCTCAATCAGCCCCAGCATTTT. The V and J genes are TRBV7-2 and TRBJ1-5; D call uncertain. This CDR3 region has 13 residues. V lost 2 bases, J lost 3 bases, and 5 bases lay in between. CDR1 and CDR2 (germline): SGHTA, FQGNSA.